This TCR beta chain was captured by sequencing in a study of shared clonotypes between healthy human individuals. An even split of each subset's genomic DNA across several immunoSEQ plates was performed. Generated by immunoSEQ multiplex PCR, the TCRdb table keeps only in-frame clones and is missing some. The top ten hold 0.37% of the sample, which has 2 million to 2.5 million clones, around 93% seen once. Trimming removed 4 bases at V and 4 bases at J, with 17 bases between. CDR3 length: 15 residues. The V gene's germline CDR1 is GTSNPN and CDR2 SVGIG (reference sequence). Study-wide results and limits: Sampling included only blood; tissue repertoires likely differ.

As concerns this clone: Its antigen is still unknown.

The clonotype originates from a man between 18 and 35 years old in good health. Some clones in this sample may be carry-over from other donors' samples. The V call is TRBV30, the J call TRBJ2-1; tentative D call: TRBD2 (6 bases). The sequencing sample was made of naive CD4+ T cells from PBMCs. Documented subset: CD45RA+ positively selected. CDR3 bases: TGTGCCTGGAATCAGGGCGGGCTAGCGTACAATGAGCAGTTCTTC. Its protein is CAWNQGGLAYNEQFF.